What follows are 24 T cell receptor beta chains derived from one specimen sequenced in a study of Ad26.COV2.S vaccination and SARS-CoV-2 variants. Generated by immunoSEQ multiplex PCR, the TCRdb table keeps only in-frame clones and is missing some. The sample lists 85,000 to 95,000 clones, less than 85% occurring once. The material was peripheral blood, obtained after recovery from COVID-19. The source of these receptors is a human donor who had recovered from COVID-19.

The CDR3 DNA is TGTGCCAGCAGTCCATTGAAAGGGGCTAGCGGGAGTCATAGCTCCTACGAGCAGTACTTC. This sequence encodes CASSPLKGASGSHSSYEQYF. This rearrangement joins TRBV27 to TRBJ2-7, with 10 nucleotides matching TRBD2. There are 20 residues in the CDR3. In germline, CDR1 is MNHEY, CDR2 SMNVEV (reference sequence). J lost 0 bases, V lost 5 bases, and 19 bases had no gene match.

The genes are TRBV28 and TRBJ2-2, with 7 nucleotides matching TRBD2. CDR1 is MDHEN and CDR2 is SYDVKM in the germline V gene. The CDR3 has 16 residues. After removal of 2 bases from V and 7 bases from J, the junction contained 10 bases not matched to a gene. In nucleotides, the CDR3 is TGTGCCAGCAGTTTAACCGGGACTACTATTAGCGGGGAGCTGTTTTTT. It yields the protein CASSLTGTTISGELFF.

The chain uses TRBV20-1 and TRBJ2-3, with 9 bases identical to TRBD2. In germline, CDR1 is DFQATT, CDR2 SNEGSKA (reference sequence). The CDR3 is 16 amino acids. J gave up 3 bases and V 3 bases, and 10 bases lay outside the gene matches. The CDR3 region has the DNA TGCAGTGCTAGTTCCCCGCAGCGGGAGGTGACAGATACGCAGTATTTT. This gives the protein CSASSPQREVTDTQYF.

This clone was detected a few times. The V and J genes are TRBV28 and TRBJ2-7, with D possibly being TRBD2 (6 bases). Germline V gene lookup returns CDR1 MDHEN and CDR2 SYDVKM. The CDR3 spans 18 residues. Between the trimmed V and J ends, which lost 4 bases and 2 bases, there was a span of 24 bases. In DNA, the CDR3 is TGTGCCAGCAGTTCAATCGCGTATTCTGGAGGGAGGCCCTACGAGCAGTACTTC. Its translation is CASSSIAYSGGRPYEQYF.

This chain links TRBV7-8 with TRBJ2-5, with 10 bases identical to TRBD2. V lost 4 bases, J lost 3 bases, and 8 bases stayed unmatched. CDR1 and CDR2 from the germline V gene are SGHVS and FQNEAQ. The CDR3 has 16 amino acids. The CDR3 nucleotides are TGTGCCAGCAGCTATACACTAGCGGGGCTGAAAGAGACCCAGTACTTC. Its protein is CASSYTLAGLKETQYF.

The chain employs TRBV9 and TRBJ2-3, with a tentative D call TRBD1 (6 bases). This CDR3 region has 15 residues. V lost 3 bases and J 3 bases, leaving 14 bases between the germline ends. CDR1 SGDLS and CDR2 YYNGEE come from the germline V gene. Here the CDR3 DNA reads TGTGCCAGCAGCGCGTCAGGGGTGCCTACAGATACGCAGTATTTT. It is translated as CASSASGVPTDTQYF.

CDR3 residues: CAISDRGRLGQPQHF. In DNA form, the CDR3 reads TGTGCCATCTCGGACAGGGGGCGTTTGGGTCAGCCCCAGCATTTT. The genes are TRBV28 and TRBJ1-5, with TRBD1 matching 11 bases. Germline V gives CDR1 MDHEN, CDR2 SYDVKM. V lost 10 bases to trimming and J lost 6 bases; unmatched junction nucleotides: 11. CDR3 size: 15 residues.

The rearrangement joins TRBV28 to TRBJ1-3, with D perhaps TRBD1 (6 bases). This CDR3 has 14 amino acids. Germline-derived CDR1 and CDR2 are MDHEN and SYDVKM. Trimming left V 9 bases short and J 2 bases short, with 14 bases between. DNA for the CDR3: TGTGCCAGTGAGGGAACAGGGACTGGAAACACCATATATTTT. Residues: CASEGTGTGNTIYF.

The chain employs TRBV6-5 and TRBJ2-7; 11 positions agree with TRBD1. Trimming at V came to 0 bases and at J to 3 bases, leaving 4 bases not matched to a gene. Per the germline V gene, CDR1 is MNHEY and CDR2 is SVGAGI. CDR3 length equals 16 residues. The CDR3: CASSYSSGTGGYEQYF. The CDR3, as DNA: TGTGCCAGCAGTTACTCGTCCGGGACAGGGGGCTACGAGCAGTACTTC.

A remark on this clone: Other nucleotide sequences from this sample produce the same CDR3. V and J are TRBV5-1 and TRBJ2-2; 11 nucleotides line up with TRBD1. Germline CDR1 is SGHRS and CDR2 is YFSETQ. The ends lost 5 bases at V and 4 bases at J; junction bases unmatched: 7. The CDR3 covers 16 residues. CDR3 DNA: TGCGCCAGCAGTACTGGACAGGGGGCAGGCACCGGGGAGCTGTTTTTT. Translation: CASSTGQGAGTGELFF.

The gene calls are TRBV6-2 or TRBV6-3 and TRBJ1-6; D is uncertain. CDR1 and CDR2 from the germline V gene are MNHEY and SVGEGT. V was trimmed by 6 bases and J by 9 bases, leaving 9 bases between them. This CDR3 contains 12 residues. The DNA of the CDR3 is TGTGCCAGCAGCGGATTTAGTTCACCCCTCCACTTT. Translation: CASSGFSSPLHF.

As DNA, the CDR3 is TGTGCCAGCAACTTCCTAGGGGAGTCCTCCTACGAGCAGTACTTC. It encodes CASNFLGESSYEQYF. J is TRBJ2-7 and V is TRBV6-5, with D tentatively TRBD1 or TRBD2 (5 bases each). The CDR3 contains 15 residues. CDR1 and CDR2 (germline): MNHEY, SVGAGI. V shed 7 bases and J shed 0 bases, with 16 bases lying between them.

This chain joins TRBV28 and TRBJ2-7; D is possibly TRBD1 (6 bases). Germline CDR1 MDHEN, CDR2 SYDVKM. V was cut by 3 bases and J by 2 bases, with 11 bases left in between. The CDR3 is 14 residues long. This CDR3 reads CASSFTRGTYEQYF. As DNA, the CDR3 is TGTGCCAGCAGTTTCACCAGGGGTACCTACGAGCAGTACTTC.

This chain links TRBV9 with TRBJ2-5, with D perhaps matching TRBD1 (6 bases). The germline V gene encodes CDR1 SGDLS and CDR2 YYNGEE. The germline V and J ends were trimmed by 0 bases and 1 base, with 7 bases remaining between them. The CDR3 is made up of 14 amino acids. The CDR3 coding sequence is TGTGCCAGCAGCGTAGGGACAGTCCAAGAGACCCAGTACTTC. This codes for CASSVGTVQETQYF.

V and J are TRBV9 and TRBJ2-2, with D possibly matching TRBD1 (6 bases). This CDR3 region has 15 residues. The germline V and J ends were trimmed by 1 base and 1 base, with 8 bases remaining between them. Germline V gene sequence: CDR1 SGDLS, CDR2 YYNGEE. This CDR3 is CASSVSGVNTGELFF. DNA for the CDR3: TGTGCCAGCAGCGTATCAGGGGTGAACACCGGGGAGCTGTTTTTT.

This chain links TRBV15 with TRBJ2-2; TRBD2 is a possible D gene (6 bases). The V end was cut by 8 bases, the J end by 6 bases, with 13 bases between. The CDR3 spans 13 residues. In germline, CDR1 is LNHNV, CDR2 YYDKDF (reference sequence). The CDR3 loop is CATATGVPGELFF. In DNA, the CDR3 is TGTGCCACCGCTACGGGGGTCCCCGGGGAGCTGTTTTTT.

The chain combines TRBV4-3 with TRBJ2-5; D unresolved. Germline assignment: CDR1 LGHNA and CDR2 YSLEER. The CDR3 has 14 residues. Trimming removed 0 bases from V and 3 bases from J, with 8 bases in between. The CDR3 spells CASSQDWAEETQYF. In nucleotides, the CDR3 is TGCGCCAGCAGCCAAGATTGGGCAGAAGAGACCCAGTACTTC.

This CDR3 reads CASSRGTGDNSYEQYF. CDR3 sequence (DNA): TGTGCCAGCAGCCGAGGGACGGGGGACAATTCCTACGAGCAGTACTTC. The chain carries TRBV7-6 and TRBJ2-7; D is tentatively TRBD1 or TRBD2 (6 bases each). There are 16 residues in the CDR3. Trimming took 5 bases from V and 1 from J, leaving 18 bases between them. Germline V gives CDR1 SGHVS, CDR2 FNYEAQ.

This clone was found many times. The V gene is TRBV3-1 (or the pseudogene TRBV3-2), the J gene TRBJ2-2, with D possibly TRBD2 on 5 matching bases. V lost 7 bases to trimming and J lost 6 bases, with 15 bases between them. The CDR3 covers 14 residues. Germline values: CDR1 LGHDT, CDR2 YNNKEL (reference sequence). The CDR3: CASNRNPGSGELFF. DNA for the CDR3: TGTGCCAGCAACCGAAATCCGGGATCCGGGGAGCTGTTTTTT.

The rearrangement links TRBV28 to TRBJ1-5; perhaps TRBD1 as D (6 bases). This CDR3 is built from 14 residues. Deletions cut 3 bases from V and 5 bases from J, with 11 bases between. Germline V gene lookup returns CDR1 MDHEN and CDR2 SYDVKM. The CDR3 nucleotides read TGTGCCAGCAGTTTGGTCGGGGGCCATCAGCCCCAGCATTTT. Translated: CASSLVGGHQPQHF.

The CDR3 bases are TGTGCCAGCAGAGCAGGGGGCTGGGACGAGCAGTACTTC. Translation: CASRAGGWDEQYF. The chain recombines TRBV12-3 or TRBV12-4 with TRBJ2-7; the match to TRBD1 covers 8 bases. CDR3 length: 13 amino acids. The V and J ends lost 6 bases and 5 bases, in that order; junction bases with no gene match: 6.

The rearrangement uses TRBV28 and TRBJ2-7; the match to TRBD1 covers 7 bases. The CDR3 spans 13 residues. The V and J ends lost 4 bases and 7 bases, in that order; junction bases with no gene match: 7. The V gene's germline CDR1 is MDHEN and CDR2 SYDVKM. DNA of the CDR3: TGTGCCAGCAGTTCATGGACAGGCGAAGAGCAGTACTTC. It codes for CASSSWTGEEQYF. The full variable domain, with the rest looked up from reference TRBV28 and TRBJ2-7, is DVKVTQSSRYLVKRTGEKVFLECVQDMDHENMFWYRQDPGLGLRLIYFSYDVKMKEKGDIPEGYSVSREKKERFSLILESASTNQTSMYLCASSSWTGEEQYFGPGTRLTVT.

The chain carries TRBV28 and TRBJ2-6; TRBD1 or TRBD2 may be the D gene (5 bases each). Trimming removed 7 bases from V and 4 bases from J, with 11 bases in between. This CDR3 is 14 amino acids long. Germline CDR1 reads MDHEN; CDR2 reads SYDVKM. The CDR3 sequence is CASNGARGANVLTF. The DNA for the CDR3 is TGTGCCAGCAACGGGGCAAGAGGGGCCAACGTCCTGACTTTC. Drawing the rest from reference TRBV28 and TRBJ2-6, the complete variable domain is DVKVTQSSRYLVKRTGEKVFLECVQDMDHENMFWYRQDPGLGLRLIYFSYDVKMKEKGDIPEGYSVSREKKERFSLILESASTNQTSMYLCASNGARGANVLTFGAGSRLTVL.

The chain uses TRBV5-1 and TRBJ1-1, with a tentative D call TRBD1 (5 bases). V lost 0 bases, J lost 4 bases, and 10 bases lay in between. The CDR3 has 14 residues. Germline V lookup: CDR1 SGHRS, CDR2 YFSETQ. The CDR3: CASSLAGGSTEAFF. Written as DNA, the CDR3 is TGCGCCAGCAGCTTGGCGGGGGGTAGCACTGAAGCTTTCTTT.